This T cell receptor beta chain is drawn from a study of radiotherapy plus CTLA-4 blockade in lung cancer. Study-level points and caveats: Response, reportedly, was best predicted by interferon-beta along with early blood T cell clone dynamics. In blood, TCR clones derived from the tumor expanded after radiotherapy plus ipilimumab.

The CDR3 covers 15 residues. V was shortened by 1 base and J by 3 bases, with 13 bases between the two germline ends. Germline V gene data show CDR1 as SQVTM and CDR2 as ANQGSEA. Remarks on this clone: What it binds is not known.

TCRdb's table, derived via immunoSEQ multiplex PCR, lists solely in-frame clones and lacks some. The table lists about 32,000 clones, 75% to 90% of them singletons, with 5% to 6% in the top ten. Sequenced here: peripheral blood, sampled from a patient treated with radiotherapy plus ipilimumab. The J gene is TRBJ1-5, the V gene TRBV29-1, with D tentatively TRBD1 (6 bases). This TCR was recovered from a human donor with non-small cell lung cancer who had stable disease on radiotherapy plus ipilimumab. As DNA, the CDR3 is TGCAGCGTTGAAGGGGGGCCAGGCGCCAATCAGCCCCAGCATTTT. Translation gives CSVEGGPGANQPQHF.